Listed below are T cell receptor beta chains from one sample, sequenced in a study of blood T cell repertoires in COVID-19. Here immunoSEQ multiplex PCR was the method, and the copy in TCRdb shows in-frame clones only, minus some. The table lists 150,000 to 200,000 clones, around nine tenths of them singletons. Sequences were obtained from peripheral blood. The receptors were gathered from a man aged 60 to 69 with active or convalescent COVID-19. Both conserved end residues are part of each CDR3. The order of the fields is D gene, V gene, J gene, clone size, CDR3 DNA, CDR3 protein. The D gene is left open where the match is weak. Clone size is not always given. Where it is, it says once, few, many or a class for expanded clones.

>TRBD2|TRBV10-3|TRBJ2-5|NA
TGTGCCATCCGGAGGGAGGGTCCAGAAGAGACCCAGTACTTC
CAIRREGPEETQYF
>NA|TRBV5-1|TRBJ1-2|NA
TGCGCCAGCAGCTTGGAAGGGGAAGCCGGCTACACCTTC
CASSLEGEAGYTF
>TRBD1|TRBV19|TRBJ2-7|NA
TGTGCCAGTAGGGGACAGGGGGTTGACGAGCAGTACTTC
CASRGQGVDEQYF
>NA|TRBV5-4|TRBJ2-7|NA
TGTGCCAGCAGCTTGGAGCACTCTGACTACGAGCAGTACTTC
CASSLEHSDYEQYF
>TRBD1|TRBV7-9|TRBJ2-2|NA
TGTGCCAGCAGGCGGGACAGGGGAGCCACCGGGGAGCTGTTTTTT
CASRRDRGATGELFF
>NA|TRBV7-9|TRBJ1-2|NA
TGTGCCAGCAGCTTAGTTATGGCCCCTGGCCAGTATGGCTACACCTTC
CASSLVMAPGQYGYTF
>TRBD1|TRBV19|TRBJ1-1|NA
TGTGCCAGTAGTATAGCCCCGGTGACAGGGACCACTGAAGCTTTCTTT
CASSIAPVTGTTEAFF
>NA|TRBV6-5|TRBJ1-2|NA
TGTGCCAGCAGCGTACAGGCTCAGGGTGGCTACACCTTC
CASSVQAQGGYTF
>NA|TRBV6-5|TRBJ1-6|NA
TGTGCCAGCAGTATATCAGGGACATTGGATTCACCCCTCCACTTT
CASSISGTLDSPLHF
>TRBD2|TRBV15|TRBJ2-2|NA
TGTGCCACCAGCAGGGGACTAGCGGCGAACACCGGGGAGCTGTTTTTT
CATSRGLAANTGELFF
>NA|TRBV7-9|TRBJ2-5|NA
TGTGCCAGCAGCGCCACAGCCCAAGAGACCCAGTACTTC
CASSATAQETQYF
>NA|TRBV7-6|TRBJ2-3|once
TGTGCCAGCAGCAGCCGCGGAGGGAGCACAGATACGCAGTATTTT
CASSSRGGSTDTQYF
>NA|TRBV29-1|TRBJ1-5|NA
TGCAGCGCGGTACAGGGAAGCAATCAGCCCCAGCATTTT
CSAVQGSNQPQHF
>NA|TRBV7-2|TRBJ1-5|NA
TGTGCCAGCAGCTTAGTAGTCACAGGGTTTCAGCCCCAGCATTTT
CASSLVVTGFQPQHF
>NA|TRBV7-2|TRBJ2-3|NA
TGTGCCAGCAGCTTAATTTCGGGGGTCGTAAAAACGCAGTATTTT
CASSLISGVVKTQYF
>TRBD1|TRBV5-1|TRBJ1-1|NA
TGCGCCAGCAGCTTACGACCGACCCAGGGGGCTAACACTGAAGCTTTCTTT
CASSLRPTQGANTEAFF
>NA|TRBV19|TRBJ2-1|once
TGTGCCAGTAGTATGACTAACTACAATGAGCAGTTCTTC
CASSMTNYNEQFF
>TRBD1|TRBV3-1/TRBV3-2|TRBJ2-2|NA
TGTGCCAGCAGCCCCCGGACAGGGGGCGGGGAGCTGTTTTTT
CASSPRTGGGELFF
>NA|TRBV29-1|TRBJ1-3|NA
TGCAGCGTAGAAGATAGACAAACTGGAAACACCATATATTTT
CSVEDRQTGNTIYF
>NA|TRBV3-1/TRBV3-2|TRBJ2-2|NA
TGTGCCAGCAGCCGAAAGGGGGGGGCCGGGGAGCTGTTTTTT
CASSRKGGAGELFF
>TRBD1|TRBV6-1|TRBJ1-1|NA
TGTGCCAGCAGTGAAACAGGGGCGACTGAAGCTTTCTTT
CASSETGATEAFF
>NA|TRBV3-1/TRBV3-2|TRBJ2-3|NA
TGTGCCAGCAGCCCCGGACCAGAGGGGGGCACAGATACGCAGTATTTT
CASSPGPEGGTDTQYF
>TRBD2|TRBV7-2|TRBJ2-7|NA
TGTGCCAGCAGCTTAGCACTAGCGGGCTTCTACGAGCAGTACTTC
CASSLALAGFYEQYF
>NA|TRBV15|TRBJ2-5|NA
TGTGCCACCAGCAGAGATACAATTGGGGGGTGGGAGACCCAGTACTTC
CATSRDTIGGWETQYF
>TRBD1|TRBV2|TRBJ1-1|few
TGTGCCAGCAGTGATCAGGGACAGGTGACTAACACTGAAGCTTTCTTT
CASSDQGQVTNTEAFF
>NA|TRBV7-9|TRBJ1-3|NA
TGTGCCAGCAGCGCAGACGGGGTCGGAAACACCATATATTTT
CASSADGVGNTIYF
>TRBD1|TRBV6-5|TRBJ1-5|NA
TGTGCCAGCAGCTCGGGACAGGTGAGCAATCAGCCCCAGCATTTT
CASSSGQVSNQPQHF
>NA|TRBV5-4|TRBJ1-1|NA
TGTGCCAGCAGCTTGGGGTGGCCGGGGGACACTGAAGCTTTCTTT
CASSLGWPGDTEAFF
>NA|TRBV4-1|TRBJ1-1|NA
TGCGCCAGCAGCCATCCCGGGTTGGACACTGAAGCTTTCTTT
CASSHPGLDTEAFF
>NA|TRBV10-3|TRBJ2-3|NA
TGTGCCATCACCCCCCGTGCGAGCACAGATACGCAGTATTTT
CAITPRASTDTQYF
>TRBD1|TRBV5-1|TRBJ2-3|NA
TGCGCCAGCAGCTTGGGGAACAGGGGTGGAACAGATACGCAGTATTTT
CASSLGNRGGTDTQYF
>TRBD1|TRBV18|TRBJ1-2|NA
TGTGCCAGCTCACCACGTCCAAGCCAGGGGGTAGAGTATGGCTACACCTTC
CASSPRPSQGVEYGYTF
>NA|TRBV14|TRBJ2-7|few
TGTGCCAGCAGCCAAGACATCGAGCAGTACTTC
CASSQDIEQYF
>NA|TRBV7-7|TRBJ2-2|NA
TGTGCCAGCAGCTTAGGATTGGGGGCCAGCACCGGGGAGCTGTTTTTT
CASSLGLGASTGELFF
>TRBD2|TRBV12-5|TRBJ2-1|NA
TGTGCTAGTACCTTGGGGGTAGCGGGAGGATTGGGGGATGAGCAGTTCTTC
CASTLGVAGGLGDEQFF
>NA|TRBV27|TRBJ1-3|NA
TGTGCCAGCAGTCCGAGGGTCAACTCTGGAAACACCATATATTTT
CASSPRVNSGNTIYF
>TRBD1|TRBV10-3|TRBJ1-2|NA
TGTGCCATCACTGGGACAGGATCGAATGGCTACACCTTC
CAITGTGSNGYTF
>NA|TRBV18|TRBJ1-1|once
TGTGCCAGCTCACCAATCCAAAGGGGCTATGCGATTGGGAACACTGAAGCTTTCTTT
CASSPIQRGYAIGNTEAFF
>NA|TRBV2|TRBJ1-1|NA
TGTGCCAGCAGGCTCGGGATGAACACTGAAGCTTTCTTT
CASRLGMNTEAFF
>NA|TRBV7-9|TRBJ2-2|NA
TGTGCCAGCACCGTCCCGGGACTGGCCGGGGAGCTGTTTTTT
CASTVPGLAGELFF
>NA|TRBV30|TRBJ1-1|NA
TGTGCCTGGAGTACAGGGTTGGCTGAAGCTTTCTTT
CAWSTGLAEAFF
>NA|TRBV29-1|TRBJ1-4|NA
TGCAGCGTTGAAGCGGAGGCAACTAATGAAAAACTGTTTTTT
CSVEAEATNEKLFF
>TRBD1|TRBV11-2|TRBJ1-2|NA
TGTGCCAGCAGAGTCGACAGGGCTGGGGGCTACACCTTC
CASRVDRAGGYTF
>TRBD1|TRBV27|TRBJ2-7|NA
TGTGCCAGCAGTTTTACCTTAAGGGACAGGGCCTACGAGCAGTACTTC
CASSFTLRDRAYEQYF
>TRBD1|TRBV24-1|TRBJ1-5|few
TGTGCCACCAGTGAACAAGCTCCCGGGACAGGGGAAAATCAGCCCCAGCATTTT
CATSEQAPGTGENQPQHF
>NA|TRBV5-1|TRBJ1-6|NA
TGCGCCAGCAGTTCAGAGGGAACGCGCGATTCACCCCTCCACTTT
CASSSEGTRDSPLHF